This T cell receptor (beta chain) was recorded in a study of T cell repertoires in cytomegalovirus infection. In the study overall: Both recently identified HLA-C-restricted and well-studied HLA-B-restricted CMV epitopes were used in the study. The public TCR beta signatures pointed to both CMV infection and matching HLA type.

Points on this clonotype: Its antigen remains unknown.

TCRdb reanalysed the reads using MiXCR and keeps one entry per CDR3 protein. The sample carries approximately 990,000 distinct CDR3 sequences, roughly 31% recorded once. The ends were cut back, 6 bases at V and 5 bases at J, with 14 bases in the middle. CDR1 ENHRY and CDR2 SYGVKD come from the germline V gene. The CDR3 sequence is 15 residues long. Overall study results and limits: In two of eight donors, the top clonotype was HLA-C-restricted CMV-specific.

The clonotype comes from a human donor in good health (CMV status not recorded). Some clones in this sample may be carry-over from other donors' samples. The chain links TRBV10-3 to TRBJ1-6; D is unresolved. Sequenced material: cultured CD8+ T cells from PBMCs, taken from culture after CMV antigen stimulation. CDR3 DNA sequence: TGTGCCATCAGATCTTCAGGACCGGATAATTCACCCCTCCACTTT. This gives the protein CAIRSSGPDNSPLHF.